The 18 T cell receptor beta chains listed next were all sequenced from one sample in a study of T cell repertoires in cytomegalovirus infection. A single record per CDR3 protein comes from TCRdb applying MiXCR to the reads. Found here are 640,000 or so distinct CDR3 sequences, roughly 36% of them singletons; the top ten hold 15% to 20%. No antigens are known for them. The starting material was cultured PBMCs, obtained from culture after CMV antigen stimulation. These receptors were taken from a human donor in good health (CMV status not recorded). Some clones in this sample may be carry-over from other donors' samples.

V usage is TRBV19 and J usage is TRBJ1-2; D is undetermined. CDR1 is LNHDA and CDR2 is SQIVND in the germline V gene (reference sequence). The CDR3 has 13 residues. Trimming stripped 0 bases from V and 8 bases from J, with 10 bases between. CDR3 in amino acids: CASSIDPSRGYTF. As DNA, the CDR3 is TGTGCCAGTAGTATAGATCCCTCTAGAGGCTACACCTTC.

The chain has TRBV4-3 and TRBJ1-1; possibly TRBD1 for D (6 bases). CDR1 is LGHNA, CDR2 YSLEER, per germline. V lost 0 bases and J 10 bases, leaving 21 bases between the germline ends. This CDR3 region has 16 residues. This CDR3 reads CASSQDRRGRGRRAFF. The CDR3 DNA is TGCGCCAGCAGCCAAGATAGGAGGGGCAGGGGTCGGCGAGCTTTCTTT.

V gene TRBV7-8 combines with J gene TRBJ2-1; no firm D call. Germline assignment: CDR1 SGHVS and CDR2 FQNEAQ. Trimming stripped 2 bases from V and 9 bases from J, with 5 bases between. The CDR3 runs to 11 residues. The CDR3: CASSLNGEQFF. The CDR3 coding sequence is TGTGCCAGCAGCTTAAATGGTGAGCAGTTCTTC.

This clonotype showed up just a few times. This chain links TRBV6-1 with TRBJ2-3, with TRBD1 matching 9 bases. V shed 8 bases, J shed 3 bases, and the junction held 9 bases outside the gene matches. CDR1 MNHNS and CDR2 SASEGT come from the germline V gene. The CDR3 covers 15 residues. The CDR3 bases are TGTGCCAGCTCGATGACAGGGGGGAGGACAGATACGCAGTATTTT. Its translation: CASSMTGGRTDTQYF.

This clonotype was counted a few times. The chain links TRBV5-4 to TRBJ1-1, with TRBD1 matching 8 bases. Per germline, CDR1 SGHNT and CDR2 YYREEE (reference sequence). The J segment lost 0 bases and the V segment lost 0 bases, leaving 1 base of the junction unmatched. The CDR3 contains 15 residues. The CDR3 reads CASSLAGGMNTEAFF. The DNA for the CDR3 is TGTGCCAGCAGCTTGGCAGGGGGCATGAACACTGAAGCTTTCTTT.

The rearrangement links TRBV15 to TRBJ1-2; D is ambiguous. This CDR3 is built from 13 residues. CDR1 LNHNV and CDR2 YYDKDF come from the germline V gene (reference sequence). Trimming took 5 bases from V and 1 from J, leaving 8 bases between them. The CDR3 nucleotides read TGTGCCACCAGCGCAACAGATAACTATGGCTACACCTTC. This gives the protein CATSATDNYGYTF.

V gene TRBV11-2 combines with J gene TRBJ2-1; 10 bases match TRBD1. Germline V gene data show CDR1 as SGHAT and CDR2 as FQNNGV. Trimming cost V 5 bases and J 15 bases; bases outside gene matches: 25. This CDR3 has 18 amino acids. Here the CDR3 reads CASSVAQSDRGLPPGRFF. The CDR3 DNA reads TGTGCCAGCAGCGTAGCGCAGAGTGACAGGGGGCTGCCCCCTGGGCGGTTCTTC. The complete variable domain, with remaining parts taken from reference TRBV11-2 and TRBJ2-1, reads EAGVAQSPRYKIIEKRQSVAFWCNPISGHATLYWYQQILGQGPKLLIQFQNNGVVDDSQLPKDRFSAERLKGVDSTLKIQPAKLEDSAVYLCASSVAQSDRGLPPGRFFGPGTRLTVL.

The chain couples TRBV7-2 to TRBJ2-7; 7 bases agree with TRBD2. The CDR3 extends over 15 amino acids. CDR1 and CDR2 (germline): SGHTA, FQGNSA. V dropped 4 bases and J dropped 0; count of bases not matched to a gene: 6. Written as DNA, the CDR3 is TGTGCCAGCAGCTCAATCATAGCGGGCTCCTACGAGCAGTACTTC. This sequence encodes CASSSIIAGSYEQYF. Full variable domain (remainder filled in from reference TRBV7-2 and TRBJ2-7): GAGVSQSPSNKVTEKGKDVELRCDPISGHTALYWYRQSLGQGLEFLIYFQGNSAPDKSGLPSDRFSAERTGGSVSTLTIQRTQQEDSAVYLCASSSIIAGSYEQYFGPGTRLTVT.

The rearrangement uses TRBV6-2 or TRBV6-3 and TRBJ1-5, with unresolved D. The germline CDR1 and CDR2 sequences are MNHEY and SVGEGT. The CDR3 is made up of 15 amino acids. The germline V and J ends were trimmed by 0 bases and 3 bases, with 9 bases remaining between them. For the CDR3, the DNA is TGTGCCAGCAGTTACTCCTTGACGCCCAATCAGCCCCAGCATTTT. The encoded protein is CASSYSLTPNQPQHF.

This clonotype was observed at least ten times. The rearrangement links TRBV7-2 to TRBJ1-1; the D gene is possibly TRBD1 (5 bases). The ends were cut back, 5 bases at V and 0 bases at J, with 16 bases in the middle. This CDR3 is built from 16 residues. Germline V gene lookup returns CDR1 SGHTA and CDR2 FQGNSA. The DNA of the CDR3 is TGTGCCAGCAGCCAAGCGGCAGGGAGAATGAACACTGAAGCTTTCTTT. This codes for CASSQAAGRMNTEAFF.

This clonotype came up a few times. The chain recombines TRBV12-3 or TRBV12-4 with TRBJ1-6, with D unclear. The CDR3 has 14 amino acids. Trimming left V 6 bases short and J 9 bases short, with 15 bases between. CDR3 nucleotides: TGTGCCAGCAGCCGCGCAAGCGGGAGTTCACCCCTCCACTTT. It specifies CASSRASGSSPLHF.

This chain joins TRBV3-1 and TRBJ2-3, with D unclear. The CDR3 covers 15 residues. CDR1 and CDR2 (germline): LGHDT, YNNKEL (reference sequence). V was pared by 2 bases and J by 6 bases, with 15 bases between. CDR3 nucleotides: TGTGCCAGCAGCCAACCAGGCCGAGACCAGGATACGCAGTATTTT. Protein product: CASSQPGRDQDTQYF.

This clonotype was picked up many times. The gene calls are TRBV7-2 and TRBJ1-6; 10 nucleotides agree with TRBD1. Germline trimming cut 7 bases from V and 10 bases from J; bases unmatched to any gene: 4. The CDR3 runs 13 residues. The V gene's germline CDR1 is SGHTA and CDR2 FQGNSA. The CDR3 spells CASTGQGLSPLHF. CDR3 nucleotide sequence: TGTGCCAGCACGGGACAGGGGTTATCACCCCTCCACTTT.

This chain connects TRBV28 to TRBJ2-1, with TRBD2 matching 8 bases. This CDR3 has 16 amino acids. Germline trimming cut 3 bases from V and 4 bases from J; bases unmatched to any gene: 8. Germline CDR1 and CDR2: MDHEN and SYDVKM. CDR3 sequence reads: CASSLPSGGVYNEQFF. As DNA, the CDR3 is TGTGCCAGCAGTTTGCCCAGCGGGGGAGTTTACAATGAGCAGTTCTTC.

The table lists this clonotype with many counts. This chain links TRBV7-2 with TRBJ1-5; weak D call: TRBD1 (6 bases). Germline V gene sequence: CDR1 SGHTA, CDR2 FQGNSA. The CDR3 loop spans 14 amino acids. The V and J ends lost 2 bases and 6 bases respectively, with 11 bases between them. CDR3 in amino acids: CASSLKGGGQPQHF. CDR3 nucleotides: TGTGCCAGCAGCTTAAAGGGGGGAGGTCAGCCCCAGCATTTT.

V usage is TRBV10-2 and J usage is TRBJ2-5; TRBD2 is a possible D gene (5 bases). Germline CDR1 WSHSY, CDR2 SAAADI. V was clipped by 6 bases and J by 4 bases, with 12 bases between them. The CDR3 covers 13 residues. The CDR3 loop reads CASRATSSETQYF. In DNA form, the CDR3 reads TGCGCCAGCAGAGCAACTAGTTCAGAGACCCAGTACTTC.

V gene TRBV27 combines with J gene TRBJ1-3, with D unclear. The V gene's germline CDR1 is MNHEY and CDR2 SMNVEV (reference sequence). This CDR3 has 13 amino acids. Trimming took off 5 bases at V and 8 bases at J, with 13 bases between the two ends. The CDR3 nucleotides read TGTGCCAGCAGTGACTCAAGCTGGGACACCATATATTTT. Translation: CASSDSSWDTIYF.

This clonotype has at least ten counts. The chain carries TRBV19 and TRBJ2-4; D uncertain. V lost 9 bases, J lost 0 bases, and 9 bases lay in between. This CDR3 contains 13 residues. Germline CDR1 reads LNHDA; CDR2 reads SQIVND (reference sequence). This CDR3 reads CASSTLAKNIQYF. The CDR3 nucleotides read TGTGCCAGCTCAACCTTAGCCAAAAACATTCAGTACTTC.